Following are 9 T cell receptor beta chains from one sample sequenced in a study of cytomegalovirus exposure and HLA in healthy donors. Primers included in the PCR were 60 Vbeta and 13 Jbeta primers. TCRdb's copy holds only in-frame clones and misses some; the assay was immunoSEQ multiplex PCR. The sample holds about 84,000 clones, around 80% seen once. Sequenced: PBMCs. All receptors come from a male donor in good health and CMV-seropositive.

The genes are TRBV18 and TRBJ2-2, with TRBD1 as a possible D gene (6 bases). The germline gives CDR1 KGHSH, CDR2 LQKENI. The ends were cut back, 4 bases at V and 1 base at J, with 7 bases in the middle. The CDR3 has 14 residues. DNA of the CDR3: TGTGCCAGCTCACACAGGGAGAACACCGGGGAGCTGTTTTTT. It is translated as CASSHRENTGELFF.

The rearrangement uses TRBV29-1 and TRBJ2-7; a weak D match, TRBD2 (5 bases). Trimming took 4 bases from V and 0 from J, leaving 7 bases between them. Germline values: CDR1 SQVTM, CDR2 ANQGSEA. There are 12 residues in the CDR3. The CDR3 DNA reads TGCAGCGTTGTCGGGGTCTCCTACGAGCAGTACTTC. Amino acid sequence: CSVVGVSYEQYF.

The CDR3 region has the DNA TGCGCCAGCAGCCAAGGGCCCACGCCGAAAGAGACCCAGTACTTC. Its translation is CASSQGPTPKETQYF. This chain connects TRBV4-1 to TRBJ2-5; D unclear. The CDR3 runs to 15 residues. The V gene's germline CDR1 is MGHRA and CDR2 YSYEKL. V shed 1 base and J shed 3 bases, with 12 bases lying between them.

J is TRBJ1-1 and V is TRBV5-6; D is uncertain. Trimming cost V 3 bases and J 3 bases, with 12 bases left between them. The CDR3 spans 14 residues. The germline CDR1 and CDR2 sequences are SGHDT and YYEEEE. The CDR3 DNA follows: TGTGCCAGCAGCTCAAAAACTAGGCACACTGAAGCTTTCTTT. As protein: CASSSKTRHTEAFF.

This clone was detected a few times. V usage is TRBV7-9 and J usage is TRBJ1-1, with a tentative D call TRBD1 (5 bases). The CDR3 spans 14 residues. Germline CDR1 SEHNR, CDR2 FQNEAQ (reference sequence). The germline V and J ends were trimmed by 2 bases and 10 bases, with 17 bases remaining between them. As DNA, the CDR3 is TGTGCCAGCAGCTTATTGGGAGGGGTTGTTGGAGCTTTCTTT. The encoded protein is CASSLLGGVVGAFF.

The chain has TRBV27 and TRBJ2-7; TRBD2 aligns across 7 bases. V was clipped by 3 bases and J by 2 bases; unmatched bases: 4. Germline V gene lookup returns CDR1 MNHEY and CDR2 SMNVEV (reference sequence). The CDR3 spans 14 residues. CDR3 sequence: CASSFVSGAYEQYF. For the CDR3, the DNA is TGTGCCAGCAGTTTCGTGAGCGGGGCCTACGAGCAGTACTTC.

The chain couples TRBV18 to TRBJ1-5; 7 positions match TRBD1. This CDR3 comprises 14 residues. Unmatched junction bases numbered 10, after V lost 4 bases and J lost 10 bases. Germline V gene data show CDR1 as KGHSH and CDR2 as LQKENI. The CDR3 region is CASSHGTDIIPQHF. Written as DNA, the CDR3 is TGTGCCAGCTCACACGGGACAGACATCATCCCCCAGCATTTT. Full variable domain (missing parts from reference TRBV18 and TRBJ1-5): NAGVMQNPRHLVRRRGQEARLRCSPMKGHSHVYWYRQLPEEGLKFMVYLQKENIIDESGMPKERFSAEFPKEGPSILRIQQVVRGDSAAYFCASSHGTDIIPQHFGDGTRLSIL.

The chain combines TRBV10-3 with TRBJ2-1, with 7 bases identical to TRBD2. This CDR3 has 16 amino acids. Germline V gene data show CDR1 as ENHRY and CDR2 as SYGVKD. Unmatched junction bases numbered 13, after V lost 4 bases and J lost 7 bases. CDR3 DNA sequence: TGTGCCATCAGTGGCGGCCTGCCGGGAGGAGGAAATGAGCAGTTCTTC. This codes for CAISGGLPGGGNEQFF.

This clone has only one observation. J is TRBJ2-7 and V is TRBV18; the D gene is possibly TRBD1 (6 bases). From germline, CDR1 is KGHSH and CDR2 LQKENI. The CDR3 loop spans 15 amino acids. Trimming pared 6 bases from V and 3 bases from J, leaving 18 bases between. The CDR3 DNA sequence: TGTGCCAGCTCTCGGGACACCCAATATATCTACGAGCAGTACTTC. It is translated as CASSRDTQYIYEQYF. The full variable domain, with the rest looked up from reference TRBV18 and TRBJ2-7, is NAGVMQNPRHLVRRRGQEARLRCSPMKGHSHVYWYRQLPEEGLKFMVYLQKENIIDESGMPKERFSAEFPKEGPSILRIQQVVRGDSAAYFCASSRDTQYIYEQYFGPGTRLTVT.